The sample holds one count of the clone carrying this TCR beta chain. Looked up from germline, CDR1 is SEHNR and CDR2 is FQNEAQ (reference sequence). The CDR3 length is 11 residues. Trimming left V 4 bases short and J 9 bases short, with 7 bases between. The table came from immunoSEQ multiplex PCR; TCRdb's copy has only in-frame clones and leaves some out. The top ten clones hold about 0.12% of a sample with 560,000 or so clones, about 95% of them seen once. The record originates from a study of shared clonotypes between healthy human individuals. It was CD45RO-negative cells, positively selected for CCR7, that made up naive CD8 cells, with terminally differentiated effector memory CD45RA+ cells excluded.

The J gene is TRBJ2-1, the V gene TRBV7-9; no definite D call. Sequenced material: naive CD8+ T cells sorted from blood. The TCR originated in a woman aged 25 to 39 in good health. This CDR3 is CASSSRAEQFF. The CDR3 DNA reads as TGTGCCAGCAGCTCCCGGGCTGAGCAGTTCTTC.